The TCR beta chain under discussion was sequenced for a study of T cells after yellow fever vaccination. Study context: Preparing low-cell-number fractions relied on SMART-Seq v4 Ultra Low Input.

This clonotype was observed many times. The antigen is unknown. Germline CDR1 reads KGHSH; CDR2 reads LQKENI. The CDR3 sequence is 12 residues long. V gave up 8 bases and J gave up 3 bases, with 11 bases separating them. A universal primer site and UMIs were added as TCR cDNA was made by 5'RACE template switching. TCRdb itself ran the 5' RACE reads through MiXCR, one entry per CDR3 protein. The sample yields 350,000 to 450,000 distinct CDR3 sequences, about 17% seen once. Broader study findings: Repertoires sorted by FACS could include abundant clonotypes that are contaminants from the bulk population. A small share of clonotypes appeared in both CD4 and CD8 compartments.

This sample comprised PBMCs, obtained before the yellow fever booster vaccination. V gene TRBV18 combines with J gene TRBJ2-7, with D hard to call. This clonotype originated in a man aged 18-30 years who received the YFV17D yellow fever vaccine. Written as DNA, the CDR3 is TGTGCCAGCAGCCCGCCGGGCTACGAGCAGTACTTC. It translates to CASSPPGYEQYF.